This T cell receptor (beta chain) is drawn from a study of blood T cell repertoires in COVID-19. The CDR3 runs 13 residues. The V segment lost 0 bases and the J segment 7 bases; nucleotides outside the gene matches: 2. Germline CDR1 LGHNA, CDR2 YSLEER. Recovered participants had two consecutive negative NP/OP PCR tests, healthcare professional clearance, or symptom resolution. The assay was immunoSEQ multiplex PCR, and TCRdb's table has in-frame clones only and misses some. This sample carries 200,000 to 300,000 clones, approximately 90% of them seen once, and the ten largest clones take over 4%. This clonotype was sampled from a woman younger than 45 who had recovered from COVID-19. This chain uses TRBV4-3 with TRBJ1-2; TRBD1 matches at 7 bases. The sequencing sample was made of PBMCs or T cells enriched from blood (not recorded which). CDR3 coding DNA: TGCGCCAGCAGCCAAGAACAGGGGCTTGGCTACACCTTC. Residues: CASSQEQGLGYTF.